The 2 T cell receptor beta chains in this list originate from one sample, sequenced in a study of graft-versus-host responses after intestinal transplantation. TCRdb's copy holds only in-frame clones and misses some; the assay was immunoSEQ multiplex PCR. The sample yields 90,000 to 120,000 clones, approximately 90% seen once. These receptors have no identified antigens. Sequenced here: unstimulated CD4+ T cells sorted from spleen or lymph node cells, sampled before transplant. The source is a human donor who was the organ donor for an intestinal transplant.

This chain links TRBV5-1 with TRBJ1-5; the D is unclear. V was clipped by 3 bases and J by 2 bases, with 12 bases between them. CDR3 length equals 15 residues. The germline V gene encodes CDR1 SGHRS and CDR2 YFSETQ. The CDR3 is CASSWAAWGNQPQHF. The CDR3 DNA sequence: TGCGCCAGCAGCTGGGCCGCCTGGGGCAATCAGCCCCAGCATTTT.

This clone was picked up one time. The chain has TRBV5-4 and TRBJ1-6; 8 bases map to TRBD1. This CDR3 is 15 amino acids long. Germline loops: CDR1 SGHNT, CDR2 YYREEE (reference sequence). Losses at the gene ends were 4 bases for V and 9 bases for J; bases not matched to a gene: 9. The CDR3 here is CASSLQGAAFSPLHF. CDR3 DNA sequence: TGTGCCAGCAGCCTGCAGGGGGCAGCGTTTTCACCCCTCCACTTT.